This TCR beta chain stems from a study of T cells in Graves' hyperthyroidism and ophthalmopathy. V lost 0 bases and J 4 bases, leaving 9 bases between the germline ends. CDR3 length equals 14 residues. Germline loops: CDR1 MNHNY, CDR2 SVGAGI (reference sequence). Study-level results: Within blood appeared most thyroid clonotypes that had expanded above 0.001.

This clonotype was seen ten or more times. The target antigen is unknown. The investigators amplified TCR beta CDR3 regions from RNA transcripts. An initial round of RT-PCR targeting the TCR CDR3 relied on the HTBI primer set. Each CDR3 protein is one row after TCRdb ran MiXCR on the multiplex PCR reads. The table records approximately 330,000 distinct CDR3 sequences, around 15% of them present only once. Sequences were obtained from blood. This chain connects TRBV6-6 to TRBJ1-2; weak D call: TRBD1 (5 bases). The sequence was obtained from a woman between 40 and 55 years old with Graves' ophthalmopathy. DNA of the CDR3: TGTGCCAGCAGTTACTCGGGACCCAGCTATGGCTACACCTTC. Protein product: CASSYSGPSYGYTF.